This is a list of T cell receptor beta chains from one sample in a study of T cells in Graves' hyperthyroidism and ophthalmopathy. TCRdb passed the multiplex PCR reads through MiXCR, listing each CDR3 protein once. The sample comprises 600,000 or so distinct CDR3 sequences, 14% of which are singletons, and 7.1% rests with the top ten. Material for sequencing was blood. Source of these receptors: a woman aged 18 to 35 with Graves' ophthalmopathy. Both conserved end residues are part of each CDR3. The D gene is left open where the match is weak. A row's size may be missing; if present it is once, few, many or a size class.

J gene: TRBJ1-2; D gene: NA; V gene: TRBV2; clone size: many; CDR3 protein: CASSDRGGYTF; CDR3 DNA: TGTGCCAGCAGTGACCGGGGTGGCTACACCTTC
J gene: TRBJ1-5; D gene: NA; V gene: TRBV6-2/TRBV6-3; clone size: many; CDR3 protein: CASSYGLAGRGQPQHF; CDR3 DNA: TGTGCCAGCAGTTACGGCCTGGCAGGGAGGGGTCAGCCCCAGCATTTT
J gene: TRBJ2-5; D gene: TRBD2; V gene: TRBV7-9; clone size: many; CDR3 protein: CASSLRGAGVSQETQYF; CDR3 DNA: TGTGCCAGCAGCCTTCGAGGAGCGGGAGTCTCCCAAGAGACCCAGTACTTC
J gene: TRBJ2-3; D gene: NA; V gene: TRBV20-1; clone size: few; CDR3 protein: CSARSFGASGTDTQYF; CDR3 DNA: TGCAGTGCTAGATCTTTCGGCGCTAGCGGCACAGATACGCAGTATTTT
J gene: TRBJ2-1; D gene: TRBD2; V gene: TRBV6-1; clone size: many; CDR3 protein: CASSDLAVLANEQFF; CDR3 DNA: TGTGCCAGCAGTGATCTAGCGGTCTTAGCCAATGAGCAGTTCTTC
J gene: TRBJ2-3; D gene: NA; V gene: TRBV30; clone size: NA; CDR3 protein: CAWRRRGSSTDTQYF; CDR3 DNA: TGTGCCTGGAGGAGAAGGGGGTCTAGCACAGATACGCAGTATTTT
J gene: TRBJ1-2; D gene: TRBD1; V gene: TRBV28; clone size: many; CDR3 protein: CASSSPGGAYGYTF; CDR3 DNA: TGTGCCAGCAGCTCACCAGGGGGCGCTTATGGCTACACCTTC
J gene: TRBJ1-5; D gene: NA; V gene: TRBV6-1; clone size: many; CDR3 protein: CASSDGRTQPQHF; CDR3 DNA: TGTGCCAGCAGTGACGGTAGGACTCAGCCCCAGCATTTT
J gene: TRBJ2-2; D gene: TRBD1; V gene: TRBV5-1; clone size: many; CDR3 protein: CASSLGRDRVNTGELFF; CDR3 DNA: TGCGCCAGCAGCTTGGGACGGGACAGGGTGAACACCGGGGAGCTGTTTTTT
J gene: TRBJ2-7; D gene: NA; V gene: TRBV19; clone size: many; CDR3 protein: CATKIHPGDYEQYF; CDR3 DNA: TGTGCCACGAAGATACACCCCGGTGACTACGAGCAGTACTTC
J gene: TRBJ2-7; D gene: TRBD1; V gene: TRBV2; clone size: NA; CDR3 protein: CASIGQGLREQYF; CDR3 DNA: TGTGCCAGCATCGGACAGGGTTTACGAGAGCAGTACTTC
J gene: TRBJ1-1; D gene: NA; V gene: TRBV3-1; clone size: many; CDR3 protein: CASSHGRGTEAFF; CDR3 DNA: TGTGCCAGCAGCCATGGCCGGGGGACTGAAGCTTTCTTT
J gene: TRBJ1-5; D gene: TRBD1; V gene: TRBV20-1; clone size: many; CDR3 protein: CSASLIPGQEPGNQPQHF; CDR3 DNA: TGCAGTGCTAGCCTGATCCCGGGACAGGAACCGGGAAATCAGCCCCAGCATTTT
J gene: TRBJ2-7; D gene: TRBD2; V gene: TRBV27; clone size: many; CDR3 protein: CASSLRGSGSYEQYF; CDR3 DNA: TGTGCCAGCAGTTTACGGGGTAGCGGGAGTTACGAGCAGTACTTC
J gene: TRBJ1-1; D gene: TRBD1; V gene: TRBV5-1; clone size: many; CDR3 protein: CASSFTGEGMNTEAFF; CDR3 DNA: TGCGCCAGCAGCTTTACAGGGGAGGGGATGAACACTGAAGCTTTCTTT
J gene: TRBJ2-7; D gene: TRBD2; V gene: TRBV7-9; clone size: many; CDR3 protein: CASSPPLAGIDEQYF; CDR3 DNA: TGTGCCAGCAGCCCCCCCCTAGCGGGAATCGACGAGCAGTACTTC
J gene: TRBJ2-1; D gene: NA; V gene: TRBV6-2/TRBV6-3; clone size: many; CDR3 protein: CASSSWTASSYNEQFF; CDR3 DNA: TGTGCCAGCAGTTCCTGGACGGCCAGCTCCTACAATGAGCAGTTCTTC
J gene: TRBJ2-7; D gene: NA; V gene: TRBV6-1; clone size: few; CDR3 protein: CASSNPRDGAYEQYF; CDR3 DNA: TGTGCCAGCAGTAACCCCCGGGACGGTGCCTACGAGCAGTACTTC
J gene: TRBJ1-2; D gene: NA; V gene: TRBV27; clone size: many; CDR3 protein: CASSSGYNYGYTF; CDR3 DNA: TGTGCCAGCAGTTCGGGTTATAACTATGGCTACACCTTC
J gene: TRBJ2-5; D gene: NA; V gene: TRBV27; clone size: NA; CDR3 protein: CASSSPAVRETQYF; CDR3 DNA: TGTGCCAGCAGTTCCCCGGCGGTCAGGGAGACCCAGTACTTC
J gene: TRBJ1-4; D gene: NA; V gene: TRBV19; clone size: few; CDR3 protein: CASSNLAGVNEKLFF; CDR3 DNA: TGTGCCAGTAGTAATCTGGCAGGGGTTAATGAAAAACTGTTTTTT
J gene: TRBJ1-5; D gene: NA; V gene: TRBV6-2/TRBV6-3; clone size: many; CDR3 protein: CASSTGTSLNQPQHF; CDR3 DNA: TGTGCCAGCAGTACCGGGACCTCTCTCAATCAGCCCCAGCATTTT
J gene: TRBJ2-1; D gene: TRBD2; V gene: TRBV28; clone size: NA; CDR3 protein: CASSLAGLAGVYNEQFF; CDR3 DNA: TGTGCCAGCAGTTTAGCAGGACTAGCGGGAGTCTACAATGAGCAGTTCTTC
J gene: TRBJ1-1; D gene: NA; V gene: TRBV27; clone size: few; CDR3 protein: CASSRPRGGGGTEAFF; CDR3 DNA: TGTGCCAGCAGCCGTCCCCGTGGGGGGGGGGGTACTGAAGCTTTCTTT
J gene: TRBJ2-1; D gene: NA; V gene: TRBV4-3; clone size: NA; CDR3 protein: CASSQAGALQQFF; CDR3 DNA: TGCGCCAGCAGCCAAGCTGGGGCTCTCCAGCAGTTCTTC
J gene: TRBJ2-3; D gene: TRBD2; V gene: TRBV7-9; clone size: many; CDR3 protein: CASSPGLAADTQYF; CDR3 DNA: TGTGCCAGCAGCCCTGGACTAGCGGCAGATACGCAGTATTTT